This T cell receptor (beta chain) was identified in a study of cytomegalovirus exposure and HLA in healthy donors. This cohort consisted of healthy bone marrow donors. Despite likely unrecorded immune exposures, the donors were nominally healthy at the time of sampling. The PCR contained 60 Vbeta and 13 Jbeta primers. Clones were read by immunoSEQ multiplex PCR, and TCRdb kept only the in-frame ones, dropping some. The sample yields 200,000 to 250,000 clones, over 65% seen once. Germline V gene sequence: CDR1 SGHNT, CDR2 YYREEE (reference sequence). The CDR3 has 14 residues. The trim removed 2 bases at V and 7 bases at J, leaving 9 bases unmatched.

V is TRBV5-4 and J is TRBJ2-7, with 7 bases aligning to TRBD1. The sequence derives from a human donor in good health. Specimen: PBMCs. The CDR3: CASSLGGGVEEQYF. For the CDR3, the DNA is TGTGCCAGCAGCTTAGGGGGCGGAGTGGAAGAGCAGTACTTC.